The 10 T cell receptor beta chains listed next were all sequenced from one sample in a study of T cells after yellow fever vaccination. TCRdb re-called the 5' RACE reads through MiXCR, storing one row per CDR3 protein. The sample consists of hundreds of thousands of distinct CDR3 sequences, approximately 3.9% of them appearing once. The sample was PBMCs, taken on the day of the yellow fever booster vaccination. Source of these receptors: a man younger than 30 who received the YFV17D yellow fever vaccine.

In DNA form, the CDR3 reads TGTGCCAGCAGCTTAAAAGGAGCGGGGAATGAAAAACTGTTTTTT. Its translation is CASSLKGAGNEKLFF. V usage is TRBV13 and J usage is TRBJ1-4; D gene uncertain. V shed 2 bases and J shed 5 bases, with 12 bases lying between them. Per germline, CDR1 PRHDT and CDR2 FYEKMQ (reference sequence). The length of the CDR3 is 15 residues.

The table lists this clonotype with many counts. The chain couples TRBV7-2 to TRBJ2-1; 8 positions match TRBD2. Germline loops: CDR1 SGHTA, CDR2 FQGNSA. The CDR3 has 14 amino acids. The ends lost 3 bases at V and 7 bases at J; junction bases unmatched: 5. CDR3 sequence (DNA): TGTGCCAGCAGCTTTTGGGCGGGGGGAAATGAGCAGTTCTTC. This sequence encodes CASSFWAGGNEQFF.

This clonotype was found a few times. V usage is TRBV7-2 and J usage is TRBJ1-4; D may be TRBD1 (5 bases). Trimming removed 5 bases from V and 6 bases from J, with 10 bases in between. CDR1 and CDR2 (germline): SGHTA, FQGNSA. The CDR3 is 13 amino acids. This chain's CDR3 is CASSPGLYEKLFF. In DNA, the CDR3 is TGTGCCAGCAGCCCGGGACTCTATGAAAAACTGTTTTTT.

This clonotype was detected ten times or more. V is TRBV29-1 and J is TRBJ1-1; 8 bases are a match to TRBD1. The length of the CDR3 is 12 residues. Unmatched junction bases numbered 7, after V lost 5 bases and J lost 8 bases. CDR1 is SQVTM and CDR2 is ANQGSEA in the germline V gene. CDR3: CSVNHAGGEAFF. DNA for the CDR3: TGCAGCGTTAACCATGCAGGGGGCGAAGCTTTCTTT.

This clonotype appeared a few times. J is TRBJ2-7 and V is TRBV10-2, with 8 bases lining up with TRBD2. V lost 7 bases to trimming and J lost 3 bases; unmatched junction nucleotides: 5. Germline CDR1 WSHSY, CDR2 SAAADI. The CDR3 is 13 amino acids. This chain's CDR3 is CASTGGASYEQYF. The CDR3 DNA sequence: TGCGCCAGCACCGGGGGGGCCAGCTACGAGCAGTACTTC.

J is TRBJ1-2 and V is TRBV7-3; TRBD1 agrees at 8 bases. Looked up from germline, CDR1 is SGHTA and CDR2 is FQGTGA. The CDR3 is made up of 13 amino acids. Trimming cost V 3 bases and J 8 bases; bases outside gene matches: 5. CDR3 sequence: CASSLDRDVGYTF. CDR3 in DNA: TGTGCCAGCAGCTTGGACAGGGACGTAGGCTACACCTTC.

This clonotype was seen at least ten times. V and J are TRBV20-1 and TRBJ1-1; tentatively, D is TRBD1 (6 bases). Deletions cut 4 bases from V and 4 bases from J, with 16 bases between. The CDR3 runs to 14 residues. Germline V gives CDR1 DFQATT, CDR2 SNEGSKA (reference sequence). The CDR3 here is CSAMDSQGVTEAFF. The CDR3 nucleotides are TGCAGTGCTATGGACAGCCAAGGTGTCACTGAAGCTTTCTTT.

This clonotype came up a few times. At one boundary the junction diverges from the germline segment, which might be a read error. V gene TRBV20-1 combines with J gene TRBJ1-5; tentative D call: TRBD1 (5 bases). The CDR3 sequence is 14 residues long. Germline CDR1 is DFQATT and CDR2 is SNEGSKA (reference sequence). CDR3 nucleotide sequence: TGCAGTGCTGGAGACCCGGGGCGGGGCCCGGCCCAGCATTTT. Translated: CSAGDPGRGPAQHF.

This clonotype showed up just a few times. This chain connects TRBV12-3 or TRBV12-4 to TRBJ2-2; D is perhaps TRBD1 (5 bases). Trimming left V 6 bases short and J 5 bases short, with 16 bases between. This CDR3 has 15 residues. DNA for the CDR3: TGTGCCAGCAGCTTTCGGCAGGGCGGAACCGGGGAGCTGTTTTTT. Protein: CASSFRQGGTGELFF.

This clonotype was observed a handful of times. The rearrangement joins TRBV3-1 to TRBJ1-5, with a possible D match to TRBD1 (5 bases). V was clipped by 1 base and J by 4 bases, with 8 bases between them. The CDR3 runs to 14 residues. Per the germline V gene, CDR1 is LGHDT and CDR2 is YNNKEL (reference sequence). The CDR3 DNA reads as TGTGCCAGCAGCCAAGGGTGGGGGAATCAGCCCCAGCATTTT. Encoded protein: CASSQGWGNQPQHF. The full variable domain, with the rest looked up from reference TRBV3-1 and TRBJ1-5, is DTAVSQTPKYLVTQMGNDKSIKCEQNLGHDTMYWYKQDSKKFLKIMFSYNNKELIINETVPNRFSPKSPDKAHLNLHINSLELGDSAVYFCASSQGWGNQPQHFGDGTRLSIL.